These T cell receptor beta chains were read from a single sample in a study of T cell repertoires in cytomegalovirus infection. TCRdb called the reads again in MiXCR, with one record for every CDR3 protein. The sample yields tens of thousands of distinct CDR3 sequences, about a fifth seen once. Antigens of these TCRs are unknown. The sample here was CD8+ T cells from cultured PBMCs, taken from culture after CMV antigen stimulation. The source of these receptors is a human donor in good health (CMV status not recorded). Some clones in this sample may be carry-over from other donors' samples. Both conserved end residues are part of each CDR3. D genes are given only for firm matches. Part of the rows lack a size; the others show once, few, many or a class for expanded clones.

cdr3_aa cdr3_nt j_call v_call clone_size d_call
CASSLELAGSSYNEQFF TGTGCCAGCAGCTTAGAACTAGCGGGGAGCTCCTACAATGAGCAGTTCTTC TRBJ2-1 TRBV7-6 NA TRBD2
CASSPWTSGGAGELFF TGTGCCAGCAGCCCTTGGACTAGCGGGGGCGCCGGGGAGCTGTTTTTT TRBJ2-2 TRBV27 few TRBD2
CAISERGGVPDTQYF TGTGCCATCAGTGAGCGGGGGGGGGTTCCAGATACGCAGTATTTT TRBJ2-3 TRBV10-3 few TRBD2
CASSLVKGGGNTIYF TGTGCCAGCAGTTTAGTGAAGGGAGGCGGAAACACCATATATTTT TRBJ1-3 TRBV27 NA NA
CASSTSNEQFF TGTGCCAGCAGTACTTCCAATGAGCAGTTCTTC TRBJ2-1 TRBV6-2/TRBV6-3 few NA
CASSWGGGRYEQYF TGTGCCAGCAGCTGGGGAGGGGGCAGATACGAGCAGTACTTC TRBJ2-7 TRBV7-2 NA NA
CASSTWGELQETQYF TGTGCCAGCAGTACTTGGGGGGAACTCCAAGAGACCCAGTACTTC TRBJ2-5 TRBV7-3 NA NA
CASSGRDRGGYEQYF TGTGCCAGCAGCGGCCGGGACAGGGGAGGCTACGAGCAGTACTTC TRBJ2-7 TRBV6-6 NA TRBD1
CAWSAGVYGNTIYF TGTGCCTGGAGCGCCGGAGTTTATGGAAACACCATATATTTT TRBJ1-3 TRBV30 NA NA
CASTWGDSYEQYF TGTGCCAGCACCTGGGGTGATTCCTACGAGCAGTACTTC TRBJ2-7 TRBV6-5 many NA
CASSFFPNYGYTF TGTGCCAGCAGCTTTTTCCCTAACTATGGCTACACCTTC TRBJ1-2 TRBV11-2 many NA
CASSQDQVGRGRFEQFF TGTGCCAGCAGCCAAGATCAGGTGGGCAGGGGGCGGTTTGAGCAGTTCTTC TRBJ2-1 TRBV14 few TRBD1
CASSHVGGGHQYF TGCGCCAGCAGCCATGTGGGTGGAGGTCATCAGTACTTC TRBJ2-7 TRBV4-1 few NA
CASSPGTGNSNQPQHF TGTGCCAGCAGCCCCGGTACAGGGAATAGCAATCAGCCCCAGCATTTT TRBJ1-5 TRBV7-6 NA NA
CASSLYGLAINSGANVLTF TGTGCCAGCAGTCTTTACGGACTAGCGATAAACTCTGGGGCCAACGTCCTGACTTTC TRBJ2-6 TRBV27 NA TRBD2
CASSDRGFSNQPQHF TGTGCCAGCAGCGATAGAGGGTTTAGCAATCAGCCCCAGCATTTT TRBJ1-5 TRBV7-2 NA NA
CASSVADSIPETQYF TGTGCCAGCAGCGTAGCGGACAGCATCCCGGAGACCCAGTACTTC TRBJ2-5 TRBV9 NA NA
CSVWTGITGELFF TGCAGCGTCTGGACAGGGATAACCGGGGAGCTGTTTTTT TRBJ2-2 TRBV29-1 NA TRBD1
CASSLLDRGTEAFF TGTGCCAGCAGCTTACTGGACAGGGGCACTGAAGCTTTCTTT TRBJ1-1 TRBV7-8 few TRBD1
CASSPTPGRFGYTF TGTGCCAGCAGCCCCACGCCGGGCCGTTTCGGCTACACCTTC TRBJ1-2 TRBV5-6 many NA
CASSPRGVSLSTDTQYF TGTGCCAGCAGCCCACGGGGGGTTTCACTTAGCACAGATACGCAGTATTTT TRBJ2-3 TRBV27 NA TRBD2
CSVQEGRGNIQYF TGCAGCGTTCAGGAGGGAAGGGGAAACATTCAGTACTTC TRBJ2-4 TRBV29-1 few NA
CASSLPGTPRETQYF TGTGCCAGCAGCCTCCCCGGGACTCCGAGGGAGACCCAGTACTTC TRBJ2-5 TRBV7-9 few NA
CASSLRSGVTEAFF TGTGCCAGCAGCTTAAGGTCAGGGGTGACTGAAGCTTTCTTT TRBJ1-1 TRBV7-6 few NA
CASSYGQYRVTGELFF TGTGCCAGCAGTTACGGACAGTATAGGGTCACCGGGGAGCTGTTTTTT TRBJ2-2 TRBV6-5 few NA
CASSFVIRGGYEQYF TGTGCCAGCAGCTTCGTTATCCGGGGGGGTTACGAGCAGTACTTC TRBJ2-7 TRBV7-2 few TRBD2
CASSPEAGEDSGNTIYF TGTGCCAGCAGCCCGGAGGCAGGGGAAGACTCTGGAAACACCATATATTTT TRBJ1-3 TRBV7-6 NA NA
CSAWAIAGEQNEQFF TGCAGTGCTTGGGCTATAGCGGGCGAGCAAAATGAGCAGTTCTTC TRBJ2-1 TRBV20-1 NA TRBD2
CASHPAQAGPYNEQFF TGTGCCAGTCATCCTGCTCAAGCGGGTCCCTACAATGAGCAGTTCTTC TRBJ2-1 TRBV19 NA NA
CASRNPGQGGYGYTF TGTGCCAGCAGGAACCCCGGACAGGGGGGCTATGGCTACACCTTC TRBJ1-2 TRBV7-8 few TRBD1
CASTLGSNGNSPLHF TGTGCCAGCACCCTGGGGTCTAACGGCAATTCACCCCTCCACTTT TRBJ1-6 TRBV7-9 few NA
CASSPWTSGQADTQYF TGTGCCAGCAGCCCCTGGACTAGCGGGCAGGCAGATACGCAGTATTTT TRBJ2-3 TRBV7-8 NA TRBD2
CASSPPIGNEQFF TGTGCCAGCAGCCCTCCGATTGGCAATGAGCAGTTCTTC TRBJ2-1 TRBV11-1 NA NA
CASSFITLNTEAFF TGTGCCAGCAGCTTTATTACACTAAACACTGAAGCTTTCTTT TRBJ1-1 TRBV7-2 NA NA
CASSQDAGAGQPQHF TGCGCCAGCAGCCAAGATGCGGGTGCGGGTCAGCCCCAGCATTTT TRBJ1-5 TRBV4-1 few NA
CASSLARTGYSKNIQYF TGTGCCAGCAGCTTAGCGCGGACAGGGTATTCCAAAAACATTCAGTACTTC TRBJ2-4 TRBV7-8 few TRBD1
CASGLGQWETQYF TGTGCTAGTGGTTTGGGCCAATGGGAGACCCAGTACTTC TRBJ2-5 TRBV12-5 NA NA
CASMDRGNLGTDTQYF TGTGCCAGCATGGACAGGGGCAACTTGGGCACAGATACGCAGTATTTT TRBJ2-3 TRBV7-9 NA TRBD1
CASSMGLGLAANEQFF TGTGCCAGTAGTATGGGTTTGGGGCTAGCGGCCAATGAGCAGTTCTTC TRBJ2-1 TRBV19 few TRBD2
CASRPSLGGSSGGLYEQFF TGTGCCAGCCGCCCAAGCTTAGGAGGTTCTAGCGGGGGGTTATATGAGCAGTTCTTC TRBJ2-1 TRBV7-2 NA TRBD2
CASSPRAMNTEAFF TGTGCCAGCAGCCCCAGGGCCATGAACACTGAAGCTTTCTTT TRBJ1-1 TRBV7-2 few NA
CASSMETGGHPQHF TGTGCCAGCAGCATGGAGACAGGGGGCCATCCCCAGCATTTT TRBJ1-5 TRBV7-9 few TRBD1
CASSSRDRDEAFF TGTGCCAGCAGCTCAAGGGACAGGGATGAAGCTTTCTTT TRBJ1-1 TRBV5-4 NA TRBD1
CSVVTGILEDYEQYF TGCAGCGTTGTGACAGGCATCCTAGAAGACTACGAGCAGTACTTC TRBJ2-7 TRBV29-1 few NA
CASSEGDNPNTEAFF TGTGCCAGCAGTGAAGGGGACAACCCGAACACTGAAGCTTTCTTT TRBJ1-1 TRBV25-1 NA NA
CASARTGGNSPLHF TGTGCCAGCGCCCGAACAGGGGGGAATTCACCCCTCCACTTT TRBJ1-6 TRBV7-3 large TRBD1